One and the same sample provided the 23 T cell receptor beta chains below, sequenced in a study of regulatory T cells in long-lasting Graves disease. The time point here: persistent/refractory GD, antithyroid drugs over 5 years with positive TRAb. The TCR library was made from RNA that had been extracted from PBMCs in TRIzol. Construction of TCR beta libraries relied on iRepertoire HTBI primers and on Arm-PCR targeting CDR3 regions. TCRdb recomputed calls from the multiplex PCR reads with MiXCR, one row per CDR3 protein. The data contain fewer than 450,000 distinct CDR3 sequences, 20% to 25% of them singletons. The sample in question was peripheral blood mononuclear cells (PBMCs), obtained when the disease was refractory, from a patient treated with antithyroid drugs. The receptors stem from a female donor with Graves disease.

This clonotype was counted ten times or more. This sequence joins TRBV3-1 and TRBJ2-5; D is perhaps TRBD2 (6 bases). Germline lookup yields CDR1 LGHDT and CDR2 YNNKEL (reference sequence). Deletions cut 0 bases from V and 0 bases from J, with 17 bases between. This CDR3 spans 18 amino acids. CDR3 sequence: CASSQDRMAGKYQETQYF. The CDR3 nucleotides are TGTGCCAGCAGCCAAGATCGCATGGCGGGAAAGTACCAAGAGACCCAGTACTTC.

A remark on this clonotype: This may arise from a read error, as a much more abundant clone is one base away. This sequence joins TRBV12-3 or TRBV12-4 and TRBJ2-7; TRBD1 agrees at 9 bases. V was pared by 5 bases and J by 7 bases, with 12 bases of the junction left unmatched. There are 15 residues in the CDR3. CDR3 nucleotide sequence: TGTGCCAGCAGTCCGACAAGAACAGGGGGCAGGGAGCAGTACTTC. It yields the protein CASSPTRTGGREQYF.

In this sample, this clonotype turned up a few times. The rearrangement uses TRBV7-2 and TRBJ2-7; 10 nucleotides match TRBD2. CDR3 length: 15 residues. V lost 2 bases and J lost 3; bases outside the gene matches: 4. Germline assignment: CDR1 SGHTA and CDR2 FQGNSA. The DNA for the CDR3 is TGTGCCAGCAGCTTACACACTAGCGGGGTCTACGAGCAGTACTTC. Translated, it gives CASSLHTSGVYEQYF. The full variable domain, rest sourced from reference TRBV7-2 and TRBJ2-7, is GAGVSQSPSNKVTEKGKDVELRCDPISGHTALYWYRQSLGQGLEFLIYFQGNSAPDKSGLPSDRFSAERTGGSVSTLTIQRTQQEDSAVYLCASSLHTSGVYEQYFGPGTRLTVT.

To note about this clonotype: This clone may be a read error of a much larger clone one base away. This chain connects TRBV6-1 to TRBJ1-5, with D possibly TRBD1 on 5 matching bases. Germline V lookup: CDR1 MNHNS, CDR2 SASEGT. The CDR3 has 15 amino acids. CDR3 bases: TGTGCCGGCAGTGAAAGTCAGGGTATCAATCAGCCCCAGCATTTT. Translating it yields CAGSESQGINQPQHF.

This clonotype was seen ten or more times. The genes are TRBV28 and TRBJ2-2; 11 bases are a match to TRBD2. Germline loops: CDR1 MDHEN, CDR2 SYDVKM. The CDR3 is 17 residues long. V was clipped by 5 bases and J by 3 bases; unmatched bases: 8. The DNA for the CDR3 is TGTGCCAGCAGTCTTCTAGCGGGAGGCGATCACACCGGGGAGCTGTTTTTT. Amino acids: CASSLLAGGDHTGELFF.

About this clonotype itself: At one end, the junction sequence differs from germline, possibly due to a read error. The V call is TRBV2, the J call TRBJ2-1; 9 positions agree with TRBD2. Per the germline V gene, CDR1 is SNHLY and CDR2 is FYNNEI. The CDR3 contains 17 residues. The DNA for the CDR3 is TGTGCCACCAGTGATGCTGGGGTGGCGGGAGGGTACAATGAGCAGTTCTTC. As protein: CATSDAGVAGGYNEQFF.

The sample holds one count of this clonotype. The J gene is TRBJ2-5, the V gene TRBV5-4, with a possible D match to TRBD2 (5 bases). The CDR3 is made up of 15 amino acids. V was cut by 4 bases and J by 7 bases, with 20 bases left in between. Germline loops: CDR1 SGHNT, CDR2 YYREEE (reference sequence). For the CDR3, the DNA is TGTGCCAGCAGCCCCGGACTGACGAACGTCGGGACCCAGTACTTC. This translates into CASSPGLTNVGTQYF. Looking up the rest from reference TRBV5-4 and TRBJ2-5 gives the full variable domain: ETGVTQSPTHLIKTRGQQVTLRCSSQSGHNTVSWYQQALGQGPQFIFQYYREEENGRGNFPPRFSGLQFPNYSSELNVNALELDDSALYLCASSPGLTNVGTQYFGPGTRLLVL.

This clonotype appeared many times. The chain joins TRBV2 to TRBJ1-2; D call uncertain. Between the trimmed V and J ends, which lost 3 bases and 5 bases, there was a span of 13 bases. The CDR3 sequence is 14 residues long. CDR1 SNHLY and CDR2 FYNNEI come from the germline V gene. The CDR3, as DNA: TGTGCCAGCAGTGACCGGCCCACCCCTTATGGCTACACCTTC. This sequence encodes CASSDRPTPYGYTF.

Regarding this clonotype: A junction boundary mismatches the germline segment, possibly from a read error. The chain is built from TRBV19 and TRBJ1-1, with D perhaps TRBD1 (5 bases). The CDR3 contains 14 residues. Germline V gene sequence: CDR1 LNHDA, CDR2 SQIVND (reference sequence). CDR3 in amino acids: CASRTGPTHTEAYF. The DNA for the CDR3 is TGTGCCAGCAGGACGGGACCCACGCACACTGAAGCTTACTTT.

This clonotype occurred a few times. The CDR3 region has the DNA TGTGCCTTGGACAGGGGGGCTGTGGAGACCCAGTACTTC. This encodes CALDRGAVETQYF. The chain links TRBV30 to TRBJ2-5, with 10 bases identical to TRBD1. The junction had 7 bases not matched to a gene; V was cut back by 7 bases and J by 5 bases. Germline loops: CDR1 GTSNPN, CDR2 SVGIG (reference sequence). The CDR3 has 13 residues.

The chain uses TRBV28 and TRBJ1-2, with 8 bases that match TRBD1. V lost 3 bases to trimming and J lost 4 bases; unmatched junction nucleotides: 7. Germline-derived CDR1 and CDR2 are MDHEN and SYDVKM. This CDR3 is 15 amino acids long. CDR3 coding DNA: TGTGCCAGCAGTTTGGGGACAGGCTATTCCTATGGCTACACCTTC. Amino acid sequence: CASSLGTGYSYGYTF.

This clonotype was seen a handful of times. The chain couples TRBV7-2 to TRBJ2-4; perhaps TRBD1 as D (5 bases). Trimming cost V 4 bases and J 0 bases, with 22 bases left between them. Germline CDR1 reads SGHTA; CDR2 reads FQGNSA. This CDR3 is 19 amino acids long. The CDR3 loop is CASSSYLPLRVLAKNIQYF. CDR3 sequence (DNA): TGTGCCAGCAGCTCGTATCTACCCCTCAGGGTTCTAGCCAAAAACATTCAGTACTTC.

Worth noting for this clonotype: Since a much larger clone is just one base distant, this may be a read error. The CDR3 sequence is CASSRTENSNQLQHF. The CDR3 region has the DNA TGTGCCAGCAGTCGGACAGAGAATAGCAATCAGCTCCAGCATTTT. This chain connects TRBV12-3 or TRBV12-4 to TRBJ1-5, with D possibly being TRBD1 (6 bases). The CDR3 covers 15 residues.

V gene TRBV5-1 combines with J gene TRBJ2-5; a possible D gene is TRBD2 (5 bases). Germline V lookup: CDR1 SGHRS, CDR2 YFSETQ. The CDR3 extends over 12 amino acids. With 4 bases removed from V and 3 bases from J, the gap between germline ends came to 7 bases. In DNA form, the CDR3 reads TGCGCCAGCAGCAGAGCGGAAGAGACCCAGTACTTC. Its protein product is CASSRAEETQYF.

In this sample, this clonotype turned up a few times. V is TRBV20-1 and J is TRBJ1-2, with D possibly being TRBD1 (5 bases). There are 13 residues in the CDR3. Germline V CDR1 and CDR2: DFQATT, SNEGSKA (reference sequence). V lost 0 bases to trimming and J lost 8 bases, with 13 bases between them. The CDR3 protein is CSARESGINGYTF. The CDR3 DNA reads as TGCAGTGCTAGAGAATCAGGGATAAACGGCTACACCTTC.

This clonotype has a count of ten or more. The chain joins TRBV2 to TRBJ2-7; 8 nucleotides line up with TRBD2. This CDR3 region has 13 residues. The ends lost 4 bases at V and 3 bases at J; junction bases unmatched: 2. CDR1 and CDR2 from the germline V gene are SNHLY and FYNNEI. The CDR3 loop reads CASSASGGYEQYF. The DNA for the CDR3 is TGTGCCAGCAGTGCCAGCGGGGGCTACGAGCAGTACTTC.

This clonotype was observed many times. V gene TRBV28 combines with J gene TRBJ1-1, with D hard to call. V shed 7 bases and J shed 8 bases, with 17 bases lying between them. The CDR3 runs to 13 residues. Germline assignment: CDR1 MDHEN and CDR2 SYDVKM. This CDR3 reads CASMEAPSIEAFF. CDR3 bases: TGTGCCAGCATGGAGGCCCCCAGTATCGAAGCTTTCTTT.

This clonotype turned up a few times. This chain connects TRBV6-1 to TRBJ1-2; D is ambiguous. The CDR3 runs 14 residues. V lost 6 bases and J 13 bases, leaving 24 bases between the germline ends. Germline CDR1 MNHNS, CDR2 SASEGT. CDR3 amino acids: CASSRPKIGISRTF. Here the CDR3 DNA reads TGTGCCAGCAGCCGCCCAAAAATAGGAATATCACGCACCTTC.

This clonotype has at least ten counts. The chain recombines TRBV28 with TRBJ1-4; D is uncertain. Germline CDR1 is MDHEN and CDR2 is SYDVKM. Trimming stripped 6 bases from V and 5 bases from J, with 13 bases between. CDR3 length: 14 residues. CDR3 in amino acids: CASSPAPRNEKLFF. CDR3 bases: TGTGCCAGCAGCCCCGCACCGAGGAATGAAAAACTGTTTTTT.

This clonotype came up a few times. The J gene is TRBJ1-3, the V gene TRBV7-2; tentatively, D is TRBD1 (6 bases). CDR1 is SGHTA, CDR2 FQGNSA, per germline. The CDR3 runs 17 residues. V was clipped by 5 bases and J by 4 bases, with 21 bases between them. As DNA, the CDR3 is TGTGCCAGCAGCCCGAAGCGGCACAGGGTGCCAGGAAACACCATATATTTT. This encodes CASSPKRHRVPGNTIYF.

In this sample, this clonotype turned up many times. The CDR3 DNA follows: TGCAGCGTTGAAGACCAGGGGACTAACTATGGCTACACCTTC. Protein product: CSVEDQGTNYGYTF. The chain joins TRBV29-1 to TRBJ1-2, with TRBD1 as a possible D gene (6 bases). V was cut by 0 bases and J by 0 bases, with 8 bases left in between. The CDR3 sequence is 14 residues long. CDR1 is SQVTM, CDR2 ANQGSEA, per germline.

This clonotype was seen at least ten times. The chain employs TRBV20-1 and TRBJ2-2, with D perhaps assigned TRBD1 or TRBD2 (5 bases each). This CDR3 has 15 residues. CDR1 and CDR2 from the germline V gene are DFQATT and SNEGSKA (reference sequence). Trimming pared 0 bases from V and 5 bases from J, leaving 13 bases between. The CDR3 loop is CSARDLRGATGELFF. The CDR3 DNA is TGCAGTGCTAGAGATCTAAGGGGAGCTACCGGGGAGCTGTTTTTT.

J is TRBJ1-2 and V is TRBV11-1, with D unresolved. The CDR3 runs 15 residues. Trimming left V 3 bases short and J 4 bases short, with 15 bases between. Germline assignment: CDR1 SGHAT and CDR2 FQDESV (reference sequence). The CDR3 DNA reads as TGTGCCAGCAGCTTGTGGGGAAATGGAGGCTATGGCTACACCTTC. As protein: CASSLWGNGGYGYTF.